These 26 T cell receptor beta chains originate from one sample sequenced in a study of graft-versus-host responses after intestinal transplantation. This table comes from immunoSEQ multiplex PCR, and its TCRdb copy is limited to in-frame clones, with some not included. In the table there are some 20,000 clones, around 72% of which are singletons. Researchers processed graft tissue to release intraepithelial and lamina propria lymphocytes. Sample: ileum tissue, taken approximately three weeks after intestinal transplant. These receptors all stem from a human patient who received an intestinal transplant, so some T cells may come from the graft donor.

This rearrangement joins TRBV7-6 to TRBJ2-3; 7 bases are shared with TRBD2. The CDR3 contains 18 residues. Losses at the gene ends were 5 bases for V and 2 bases for J; bases not matched to a gene: 16. The germline V gene encodes CDR1 SGHVS and CDR2 FNYEAQ. CDR3 loop: CASSANSGGRRATDTQYF. CDR3 coding DNA: TGTGCCAGCAGCGCTAATTCGGGAGGTAGAAGGGCCACAGATACGCAGTATTTT.

V and J are TRBV9 and TRBJ2-1, with D possibly matching TRBD2 (5 bases). From germline, CDR1 is SGDLS and CDR2 YYNGEE. This CDR3 spans 14 amino acids. The ends were cut back, 3 bases at V and 9 bases at J, with 16 bases in the middle. CDR3 coding DNA: TGTGCCAGCAGCGCCGTCCCTTGGAGGCGTGAGCAGTTCTTC. This codes for CASSAVPWRREQFF.

This clone has more than one count but fewer than ten. The rearrangement joins TRBV4-3 to TRBJ2-7, with 8 positions matching TRBD2. This CDR3 contains 18 residues. Germline-derived CDR1 and CDR2 are LGHNA and YSLEER. Trimming took 0 bases from V and 6 from J; bases not matched to a gene: 16. The CDR3 DNA sequence: TGCGCCAGCAGCCAAGAGGTTGAGGGAGTGGGACTAGGGTTCGAGCAGTACTTC. Residues: CASSQEVEGVGLGFEQYF.

This clone was counted a few times. In nucleotides, the CDR3 is TGTGCCAGCAGCCGCGCGGGGGGCAGCCAAGAGACCCAGTACTTC. This codes for CASSRAGGSQETQYF. The chain is built from TRBV11-1 and TRBJ2-5, with 8 bases lining up with TRBD2. This CDR3 comprises 15 residues. Germline CDR1 SGHAT, CDR2 FQDESV (reference sequence). J lost 1 base, V lost 5 bases, and 6 bases had no gene match. The full variable domain, its missing parts supplied by reference TRBV11-1 and TRBJ2-5, is EAEVAQSPRYKITEKSQAVAFWCDPISGHATLYWYRQILGQGPELLVQFQDESVVDDSQLPKDRFSAERLKGVDSTLKIQPAELGDSAMYLCASSRAGGSQETQYFGPGTRLLVL.

This chain uses TRBV5-1 with TRBJ2-5, with a possible D match to TRBD2 (5 bases). With 4 bases removed from V and 4 bases from J, the gap between germline ends came to 11 bases. Germline lookup yields CDR1 SGHRS and CDR2 YFSETQ. The length of the CDR3 is 13 residues. CDR3 residues: CASSTRGSETQYF. Written as DNA, the CDR3 is TGCGCCAGCAGCACCCGGGGTTCAGAGACCCAGTACTTC.

This CDR3 is CASSQVLTGQGKLFF. CDR3 DNA sequence: TGTGCCAGCAGCCAAGTTCTCACGGGCCAGGGAAAACTGTTTTTT. The genes are TRBV4-2 and TRBJ1-4, with D perhaps matching TRBD1 (5 bases). The CDR3 totals 15 residues. Germline-derived CDR1 and CDR2 are LGHNA and YNFKEQ. Trimming removed 1 base from V and 10 bases from J, with 16 bases in between.

The chain employs TRBV10-1 and TRBJ2-5; 7 bases line up with TRBD1. Germline CDR1 WNHNN, CDR2 SYGVQD (reference sequence). The V and J ends lost 6 bases and 4 bases, in that order; junction bases with no gene match: 2. This CDR3 is 12 amino acids long. In DNA, the CDR3 is TGCGCCAGCAGGGGACAGAGAGAGACCCAGTACTTC. Its protein is CASRGQRETQYF.

J is TRBJ2-2 and V is TRBV29-1; D remains unclear. The germline V gene has CDR1 SQVTM and CDR2 ANQGSEA. The V and J ends lost 6 bases and 5 bases respectively, with 13 bases between them. The length of the CDR3 is 13 residues. CDR3 coding DNA: TGCAGCGTCACCTCCGACACGACCGGGGAGCTGTTTTTT. It encodes CSVTSDTTGELFF.

Relative to its sample, this clone is medium-sized (0.01 to 0.1%). The chain is built from TRBV14 and TRBJ2-7, with 7 bases aligning to TRBD1. The CDR3 loop spans 14 amino acids. J was trimmed by 1 base and V by 4 bases; bases with no gene match: 4. The germline V gene has CDR1 SGHDN and CDR2 FVKESK. CDR3 loop: CASSRTGASYEQYF. CDR3 bases: TGTGCCAGCAGCCGGACAGGAGCATCCTACGAGCAGTACTTC.

The chain joins TRBV27 to TRBJ1-2; possibly TRBD1 for D (6 bases). V dropped 0 bases and J dropped 7 bases, with 12 bases sitting between them. This CDR3 contains 14 residues. From germline, CDR1 is MNHEY and CDR2 SMNVEV (reference sequence). Here the CDR3 DNA reads TGTGCCAGCAGTTTATCAGGGGGGGGGAGTGGCTACACCTTC. Protein: CASSLSGGGSGYTF.

V and J are TRBV5-1 and TRBJ2-1; 8 bases are a match to TRBD2. The CDR3 runs 16 residues. Per the germline V gene, CDR1 is SGHRS and CDR2 is YFSETQ. The trim removed 4 bases at V and 4 bases at J, leaving 10 bases unmatched. DNA for the CDR3: TGCGCCAGCAGCGTTGGACTAGCCCCGAATTACAATGAGCAGTTCTTC. Protein product: CASSVGLAPNYNEQFF.

V gene TRBV2 combines with J gene TRBJ1-1, with unresolved D. Germline V CDR1 and CDR2: SNHLY, FYNNEI. The CDR3 length is 15 residues. V was pared by 6 bases and J by 2 bases, with 16 bases between. The CDR3 sequence is CASRPVGRPNTEAFF. The CDR3 DNA reads TGTGCCAGCAGGCCCGTAGGGAGACCTAACACTGAAGCTTTCTTT.

The chain has TRBV4-1 and TRBJ2-7; D not resolved. This CDR3 region has 14 residues. Trimming left V 2 bases short and J 0 bases short, with 8 bases between. Per germline, CDR1 MGHRA and CDR2 YSYEKL. The CDR3 loop reads CASSQRRSSYEQYF. In nucleotides, the CDR3 is TGCGCCAGCAGCCAACGCAGGTCCTCCTACGAGCAGTACTTC.

The V gene is TRBV19, the J gene TRBJ2-7; TRBD2 is a possible D gene (6 bases). The CDR3 sequence is 15 residues long. V shed 9 bases and J shed 6 bases, with 24 bases lying between them. Germline V lookup: CDR1 LNHDA, CDR2 SQIVND (reference sequence). The CDR3 reads CASAGGSGLPVEQYF. The DNA for the CDR3 is TGTGCCAGCGCAGGAGGGAGCGGGCTCCCTGTCGAGCAGTACTTC.

The chain combines TRBV4-1 with TRBJ2-7; D unresolved. Germline V CDR1 and CDR2: MGHRA, YSYEKL. There are 14 residues in the CDR3. Trimming cost V 1 base and J 1 base, with 8 bases left between them. The CDR3 nucleotides read TGCGCCAGCAGCCAAGTGATCGGTTCCTACGAGCAGTACTTC. Amino acid sequence: CASSQVIGSYEQYF.

Points on this clone: The germline gene is not matched at one end of the junction; a read error may be the cause. This chain joins TRBV30 and TRBJ1-1; TRBD1 might be the D (5 bases). CDR1 is GTSNPN and CDR2 is SVGIG in the germline V gene (reference sequence). This CDR3 has 13 amino acids. The CDR3 loop is CAWSVHTRGGASF. DNA of the CDR3: TGTGCCTGGAGTGTACACACACGCGGGGGAGCGTCGTTT.

The gene calls are TRBV6-4 and TRBJ2-1; 9 positions match TRBD2. V dropped 4 bases and J dropped 7; count of bases not matched to a gene: 8. CDR1 is MRHNA and CDR2 is SNTAGT in the germline V gene. The CDR3 length is 15 residues. CDR3 coding DNA: TGTGCCAGCAGTGTGGCGGGAGGGCCTTCGAATGAGCAGTTCTTC. Encoded protein: CASSVAGGPSNEQFF.

In nucleotides, the CDR3 is TGCGCCAGCAGCCAAGATCCGGGACAGGGGAGTTCACCCCTCCACTTT. It codes for CASSQDPGQGSSPLHF. The rearrangement joins TRBV4-1 to TRBJ1-6, with 10 nucleotides matching TRBD1. The J segment lost 9 bases and the V segment lost 0 bases, leaving 5 bases of the junction unmatched. Germline lookup yields CDR1 MGHRA and CDR2 YSYEKL. This CDR3 has 16 residues.

The gene calls are TRBV13 and TRBJ1-5; the match to TRBD1 covers 9 bases. CDR1 PRHDT and CDR2 FYEKMQ come from the germline V gene (reference sequence). This CDR3 comprises 14 residues. V was pared by 5 bases and J by 4 bases, with 3 bases of the junction left unmatched. The CDR3 region has the DNA TGTGCCAGCAGCCACGGGACAGGGAATCAGCCCCAGCATTTT. Translated, it gives CASSHGTGNQPQHF. Looking up the rest from reference TRBV13 and TRBJ1-5 gives the full variable domain: AAGVIQSPRHLIKEKRETATLKCYPIPRHDTVYWYQQGPGQDPQFLISFYEKMQSDKGSIPDRFSAQQFSDYHSELNMSSLELGDSALYFCASSHGTGNQPQHFGDGTRLSIL.

The V and J genes are TRBV6-6 and TRBJ2-5, with D perhaps matching TRBD2 (6 bases). The germline gives CDR1 MNHNY, CDR2 SVGAGI (reference sequence). V dropped 1 base and J dropped 2 bases, with 8 bases sitting between them. This CDR3 is built from 14 residues. CDR3 DNA: TGTGCCAGCAGTTACTTCGGGGGACAAGAGACCCAGTACTTC. This sequence encodes CASSYFGGQETQYF.

The genes are TRBV19 and TRBJ1-6; D possibly corresponds to TRBD1 (5 bases). V lost 10 bases and J lost 5, with 18 bases in between. Looked up from germline, CDR1 is LNHDA and CDR2 is SQIVND (reference sequence). The CDR3 has 15 residues. CDR3 in amino acids: CATKSGGVNNSPLHF. Here the CDR3 DNA reads TGTGCCACCAAAAGCGGGGGGGTTAATAATTCACCCCTCCACTTT.

The chain is built from TRBV28 and TRBJ1-2; weak D call: TRBD1 (5 bases). The ends were cut back, 8 bases at V and 4 bases at J, with 11 bases in the middle. This CDR3 contains 12 residues. In germline, CDR1 is MDHEN, CDR2 SYDVKM. The CDR3 nucleotides are TGTGCCAGCGAACAGGTTTTCTATGGCTACACCTTC. This codes for CASEQVFYGYTF.

This chain connects TRBV5-1 to TRBJ1-1; the D is unclear. The germline V and J ends were trimmed by 5 bases and 11 bases, with 13 bases remaining between them. The CDR3 runs 11 residues. The germline V gene encodes CDR1 SGHRS and CDR2 YFSETQ. The DNA of the CDR3 is TGCGCCAGCAGTTCCGGGAATGAGGCTTTCTTT. This codes for CASSSGNEAFF.

This chain joins TRBV5-8 and TRBJ2-2; D gene unclear. Trimming left V 3 bases short and J 6 bases short, with 6 bases between. CDR1 and CDR2 (germline): SGHTS, YDEGEE. CDR3 length: 12 amino acids. CDR3 nucleotide sequence: TGTGCCAGCAGCTCAGGATCCGGGGAGCTGTTTTTT. Its protein is CASSSGSGELFF. The whole variable domain, filled in from reference TRBV5-8 and TRBJ2-2, reads EAGVTQSPTHLIKTRGQQATLRCSPISGHTSVYWYQQALGLGLQFLLWYDEGEERNRGNFPPRFSGRQFPNYSSELNVNALELEDSALYLCASSSGSGELFFGEGSRLTVL.

The J gene is TRBJ2-7, the V gene TRBV7-9; 7 bases agree with TRBD2. CDR1 and CDR2 from the germline V gene are SEHNR and FQNEAQ (reference sequence). V gave up 1 base and J gave up 3 bases; unmatched junction bases: 6. The CDR3 contains 15 residues. For the CDR3, the DNA is TGTGCCAGCAGCTTAGGGGACTACAGAAACTACGAGCAGTACTTC. Protein: CASSLGDYRNYEQYF. Complete variable domain (other parts from reference TRBV7-9 and TRBJ2-7): DTGVSQNPRHKITKRGQNVTFRCDPISEHNRLYWYRQTLGQGPEFLTYFQNEAQLEKSRLLSDRFSAERPKGSFSTLEIQRTEQGDSAMYLCASSLGDYRNYEQYFGPGTRLTVT.

The V call is TRBV4-2, the J call TRBJ2-5; 13 bases agree with TRBD2. V shed 1 base and J 5 bases; nucleotides not matched to a gene: 13. This CDR3 has 19 amino acids. Germline V gene sequence: CDR1 LGHNA, CDR2 YNFKEQ. The CDR3 sequence: CASSQALLTSGGARETQYF. The CDR3 DNA reads TGTGCCAGCAGCCAAGCACTATTAACTAGCGGGGGGGCCAGGGAGACCCAGTACTTC.